The entry that follows covers one T cell receptor (beta chain) sequence. Its cognate antigen is unknown. The CDR3 consists of 12 residues. Germline loops: CDR1 SGDLS, CDR2 YYNGEE. Trimming left V 3 bases short and J 9 bases short, with 10 bases between. The sample is drawn from a study of shared clonotypes between healthy human individuals. Study results and caveats: An expected dependence of interdonor clonotype sharing on sequencing depth was noted. Sampling used blood alone; tissue repertoires probably differ.

The assay was run at deep level. Here immunoSEQ multiplex PCR was the method, and the copy in TCRdb shows in-frame clones only, minus some. The sample yields 2 million to 3 million clones, approximately 93% seen once. The TCR originated in a man in his late teens or twenties in good health. Some clones in this sample may be carry-over from other donors' samples. The chain couples TRBV9 to TRBJ2-1; D may be TRBD1 (5 bases). Sequenced: naive CD4+ T cells from PBMCs. Described subset: CD45RA+ positively selected. The CDR3 DNA is TGTGCCAGCAGCGCCCAGGGCCTTGAGCAGTTCTTC. Translated, it gives CASSAQGLEQFF.